This TCR beta chain came from a study of T cells in Graves' hyperthyroidism and ophthalmopathy (dated by TCRdb to the late 2010s). For the wider study: Peripheral blood was collected at initial diagnosis, before any treatment. TCR Vbeta CDR3 sequencing of some 140 peripheral blood samples (about 45 ophthalmopathy, about 75 hyperthyroidism and approximately 17 progressor patients) is reported in the paper. To identify distinguishing TCR V-J signatures, a discovery cohort of 95 to 100 patients was used, comprising 40 to 45 with Graves' ophthalmopathy and 57 with stable Graves' hyperthyroidism. The 75 to 100 discovery patients were divided at random into training and test sets in a 7:3 ratio. In over five Graves' hyperthyroidism patients, the study also compared T-cell repertoires from thyroid tissue with T-cell repertoires from blood. After sampling, hyperthyroidism patients received methimazole starting at 30 mg daily, and ophthalmopathy patients received high-dose intravenous methylprednisolone. Whether ophthalmopathy could be predicted prospectively was tested in an independent validation cohort made up of 18 hyperthyroidism patients plus 17 patients who later progressed to ophthalmopathy. The research as a whole found: In cross-validation, a model built on a 13 V-J signature told ophthalmopathy apart from stable hyperthyroidism with 87.88% sensitivity and about 81% specificity, and in testing the same model reached 80%/75%. Most expanded thyroid clonotypes (frequency above 0.001) were also detected in blood, a finding suggesting that blood repertoires may reflect thyroid immune responses. Sample size was not statistically predetermined, and investigators were not blinded to group allocation. During validation, the model predicted progression to ophthalmopathy a median of about 6.5 months ahead of onset, with almost 71% sensitivity and 72% to 80% specificity.

The TCR beta CDR3 regions were amplified from RNA transcripts. A first-round RT-PCR of the TCR CDR3 used the HTBI primer set with the Qiagen OneStep RT-PCR kit. The libraries were constructed in a second round of multiplex PCR and then size-selected and purified. Sequencing of the libraries was done on an Illumina HiSeq2000 using paired-end 100 bp reads. Per the source publication's procedure: SOAPnuke was used to process the raw data, throwing out any read that contained adapters or uncalled bases, had a mean Phred below 15, or lacked an exact constant-primer or identifier match. COPE v1.2.5 was used to merge high-quality paired reads, and clonotypes were defined as unique nucleotide sequences. MiTCR v1.1 was used to align the clonotypes against IMGT TRBV, TRBD and TRBJ reference segments. The analysis was restricted to V-J combinations with a frequency above 0.0001, which together covered 99.2% of the repertoires. A TCS score was defined as the ratio between F50 (clonal expansion) and ExV (chaos), using BLOSUM62-based TCRdist between CDR3 peptides within each V-J. Welch's t-statistics and random forest reduced 450 to 600 V-J features to about 13, which were used in a naive Bayes classifier (R e1071). TCRdb reanalyzed the raw reads on its own, using fastp at Q25 for trimming and MiXCR for clone calling, and kept in-frame beta chains. Rows merge per CDR3 protein into single entries with the most common DNA and genes. The V and J calls here are based on TCRdb, not the publication. In this sample the table shows 300,000 to 400,000 distinct CDR3 sequences, 13% of which occur a single time. Of the sample, about 9.1% falls within the top ten clones.

This clonotype was seen at least ten times. Its binding antigen is unknown. Nothing much larger sits one base from this clone, and base qualities are not available. Graves' hyperthyroidism was defined as stable when no progression to ophthalmopathy occurred over 18 months of follow-up. The hyperthyroidism patients were between 18 and 65 years old and newly diagnosed, with a disease duration of less than 2 months. The study excluded patients with uncontrolled infections, other autoimmune diseases, pregnancy or lactation. Diagnoses relied on clinical symptoms, serum thyroxine and TRAb, thyroid ultrasound and orbital computed tomography. Ficoll-Paque density gradient centrifugation was used to isolate PBMCs from under 11 ml of fresh peripheral blood. Total RNA was extracted using Trizol reagent, and RNA quality was assessed on an Agilent 2100 Bioanalyzer. The germline V gene encodes CDR1 MDHEN and CDR2 SYDVKM. V lost 6 bases and J lost 3 bases, and the count of bases not matched to a germline gene is 13. The CDR3 spans 16 residues, from the cysteine through the phenylalanine. CDR3 DNA only is kept here, 48 bases in frame from base 1.

The receptor chain draws on TRBV28 and TRBJ2-7; TRBD2 aligns with 8 central bases. Sequenced: blood. The sequence was collected from a woman aged 18-35 years with Graves' hyperthyroidism. Read as DNA, the sequence is TGTGCCAGCAGAACTACTAGCGGATTTAGCCACTACGAGCAGTACTTC. It codes for CASRTTSGFSHYEQYF.